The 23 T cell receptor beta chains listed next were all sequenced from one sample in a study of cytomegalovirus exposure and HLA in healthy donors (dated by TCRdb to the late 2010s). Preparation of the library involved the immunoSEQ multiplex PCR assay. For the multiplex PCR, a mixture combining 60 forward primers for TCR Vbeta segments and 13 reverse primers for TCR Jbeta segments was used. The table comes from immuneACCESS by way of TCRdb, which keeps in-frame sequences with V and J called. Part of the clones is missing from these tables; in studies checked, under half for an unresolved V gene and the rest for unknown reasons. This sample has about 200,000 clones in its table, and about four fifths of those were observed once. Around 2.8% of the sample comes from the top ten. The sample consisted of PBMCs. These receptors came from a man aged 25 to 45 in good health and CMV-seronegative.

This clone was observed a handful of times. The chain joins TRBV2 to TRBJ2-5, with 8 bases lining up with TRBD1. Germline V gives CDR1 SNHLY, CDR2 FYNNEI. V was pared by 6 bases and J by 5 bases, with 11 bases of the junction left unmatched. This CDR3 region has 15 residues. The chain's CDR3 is CASSAGQGIVETQYF. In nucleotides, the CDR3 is TGTGCCAGCAGCGCTGGACAGGGCATCGTGGAGACCCAGTACTTC.

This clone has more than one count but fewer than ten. CDR3: CASYSSAISIGGDSDQPQHF. CDR3 DNA: TGTGCCAGCTACTCCTCGGCGATAAGTATAGGAGGCGATAGTGATCAGCCCCAGCATTTT. The chain links TRBV7-8 to TRBJ1-5; D not certain. Germline CDR1 SGHVS, CDR2 FQNEAQ. The CDR3 runs to 20 residues. V lost 8 bases, J lost 5 bases, and 34 bases lay in between.

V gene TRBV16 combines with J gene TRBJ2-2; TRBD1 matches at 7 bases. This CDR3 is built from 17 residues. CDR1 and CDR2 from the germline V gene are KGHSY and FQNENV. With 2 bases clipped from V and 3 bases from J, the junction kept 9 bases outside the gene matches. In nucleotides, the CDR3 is TGTGCCAGCAGCCAAAGGGCGCCGGGACAGTACACCGGGGAGCTGTTTTTT. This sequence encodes CASSQRAPGQYTGELFF.

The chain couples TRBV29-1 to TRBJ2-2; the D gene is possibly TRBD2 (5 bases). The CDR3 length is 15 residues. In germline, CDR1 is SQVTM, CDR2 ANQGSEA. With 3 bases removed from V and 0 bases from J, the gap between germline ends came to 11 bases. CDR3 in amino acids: CSVEGLAANTGELFF. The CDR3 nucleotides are TGCAGCGTTGAGGGTCTAGCCGCGAACACCGGGGAGCTGTTTTTT.

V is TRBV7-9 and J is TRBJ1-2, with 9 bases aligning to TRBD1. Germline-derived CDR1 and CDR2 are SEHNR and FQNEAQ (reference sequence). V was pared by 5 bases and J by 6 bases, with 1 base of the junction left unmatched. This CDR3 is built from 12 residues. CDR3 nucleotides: TGTGCCAGCAGCCGGACAGGGGATGGCTACACCTTC. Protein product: CASSRTGDGYTF.

The CDR3 spells CASSYSRSGSQAFF. The DNA for the CDR3 is TGTGCCAGCAGTTACTCGCGATCGGGGTCCCAAGCTTTCTTT. J is TRBJ1-1 and V is TRBV6-6, with D unclear. CDR1 is MNHNY, CDR2 SVGAGI, per germline (reference sequence). CDR3 length: 14 residues. The V gene lost 0 bases and the J gene lost 9 bases, with 14 bases spanning the gap.

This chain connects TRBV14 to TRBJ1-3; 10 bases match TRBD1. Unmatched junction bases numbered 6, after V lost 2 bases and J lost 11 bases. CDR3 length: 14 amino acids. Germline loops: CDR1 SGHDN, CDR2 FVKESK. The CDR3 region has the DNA TGTGCCAGCAGCCAAACGACAGGGGGCCTATCCATATATTTT. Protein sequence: CASSQTTGGLSIYF.

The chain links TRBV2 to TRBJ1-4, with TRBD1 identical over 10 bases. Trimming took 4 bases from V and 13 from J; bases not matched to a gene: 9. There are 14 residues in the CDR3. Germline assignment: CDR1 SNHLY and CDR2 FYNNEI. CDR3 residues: CASSGWTGGGTLFF. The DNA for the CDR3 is TGTGCCAGCAGTGGTTGGACAGGGGGAGGAACACTGTTTTTT.

This CDR3 reads CASSLGQGSPLHF. In DNA, the CDR3 is TGTGCCAGCAGCTTGGGACAGGGGTCACCCCTCCACTTT. The V gene is TRBV11-3, the J gene TRBJ1-6; 10 bases fit TRBD1. Per germline, CDR1 SGHNT and CDR2 YENEEA. The CDR3 is 13 residues long. Unmatched junction bases numbered 0, after V lost 3 bases and J lost 10 bases.

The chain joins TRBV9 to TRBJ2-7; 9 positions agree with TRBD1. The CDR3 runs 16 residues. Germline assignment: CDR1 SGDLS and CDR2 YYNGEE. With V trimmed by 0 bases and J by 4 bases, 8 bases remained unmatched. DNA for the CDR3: TGTGCCAGCAGCGTAGAAGCGAGACAGGGGGTATACGAGCAGTACTTC. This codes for CASSVEARQGVYEQYF.

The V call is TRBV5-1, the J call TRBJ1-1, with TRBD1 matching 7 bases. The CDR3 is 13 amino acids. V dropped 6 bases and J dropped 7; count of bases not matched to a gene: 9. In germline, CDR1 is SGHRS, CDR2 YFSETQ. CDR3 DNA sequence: TGCGCCAGCACCGTAGGGGGCGAAGGTGAAGCTTTCTTT. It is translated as CASTVGGEGEAFF.

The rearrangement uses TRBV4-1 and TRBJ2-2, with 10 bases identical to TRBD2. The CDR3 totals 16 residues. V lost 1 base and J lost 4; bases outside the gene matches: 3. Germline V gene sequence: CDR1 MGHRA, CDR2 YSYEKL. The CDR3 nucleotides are TGCGCCAGCAGCCAAGCTACTAGCGGGGTCACCGGGGAGCTGTTTTTT. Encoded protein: CASSQATSGVTGELFF.

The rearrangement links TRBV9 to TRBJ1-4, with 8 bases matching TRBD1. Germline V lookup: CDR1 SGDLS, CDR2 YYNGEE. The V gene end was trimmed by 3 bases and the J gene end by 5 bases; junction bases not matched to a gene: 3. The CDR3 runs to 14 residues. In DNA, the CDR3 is TGTGCCAGCAGCGCTCAGGGGGCGAATGAAAAACTGTTTTTT. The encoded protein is CASSAQGANEKLFF.

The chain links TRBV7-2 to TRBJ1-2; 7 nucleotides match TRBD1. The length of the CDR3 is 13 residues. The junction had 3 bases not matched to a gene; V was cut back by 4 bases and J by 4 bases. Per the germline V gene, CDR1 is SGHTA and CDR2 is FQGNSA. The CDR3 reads CASSSWDSYGYTF. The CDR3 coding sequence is TGTGCCAGCAGCTCCTGGGACAGCTATGGCTACACCTTC.

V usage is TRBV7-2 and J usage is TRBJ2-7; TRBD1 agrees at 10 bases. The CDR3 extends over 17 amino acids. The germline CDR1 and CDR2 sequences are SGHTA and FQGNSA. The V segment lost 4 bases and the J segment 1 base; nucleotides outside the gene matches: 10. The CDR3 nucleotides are TGTGCCAGCAGCTCCTACACCTGGGGACAGGGGTCCTACGAGCAGTACTTC. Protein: CASSSYTWGQGSYEQYF.

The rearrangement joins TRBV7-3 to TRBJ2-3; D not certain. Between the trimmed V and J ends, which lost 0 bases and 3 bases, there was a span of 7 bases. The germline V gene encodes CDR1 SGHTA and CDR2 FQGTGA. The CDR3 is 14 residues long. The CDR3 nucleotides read TGTGCCAGCAGCTTAACGGCACAGACAGATACGCAGTATTTT. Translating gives CASSLTAQTDTQYF.

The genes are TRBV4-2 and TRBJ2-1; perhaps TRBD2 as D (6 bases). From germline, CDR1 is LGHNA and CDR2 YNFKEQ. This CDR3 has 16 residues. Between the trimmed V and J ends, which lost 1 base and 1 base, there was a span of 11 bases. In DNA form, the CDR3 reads TGTGCCAGCAGCCAAGCCTTCGGGGGATCCTACAATGAGCAGTTCTTC. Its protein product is CASSQAFGGSYNEQFF.

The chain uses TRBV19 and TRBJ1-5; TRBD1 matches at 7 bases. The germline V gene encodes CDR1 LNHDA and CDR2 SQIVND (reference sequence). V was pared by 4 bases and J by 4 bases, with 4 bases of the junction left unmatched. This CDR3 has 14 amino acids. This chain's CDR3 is CASSTQGRNQPQHF. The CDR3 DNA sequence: TGTGCCAGTAGTACACAGGGGCGGAATCAGCCCCAGCATTTT.

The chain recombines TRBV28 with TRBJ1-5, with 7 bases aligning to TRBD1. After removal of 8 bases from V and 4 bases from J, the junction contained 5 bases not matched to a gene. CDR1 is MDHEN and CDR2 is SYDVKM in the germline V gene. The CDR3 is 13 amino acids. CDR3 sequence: CASCVQGNQPQHF. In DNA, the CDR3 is TGTGCCAGCTGTGTACAGGGGAATCAGCCCCAGCATTTT.

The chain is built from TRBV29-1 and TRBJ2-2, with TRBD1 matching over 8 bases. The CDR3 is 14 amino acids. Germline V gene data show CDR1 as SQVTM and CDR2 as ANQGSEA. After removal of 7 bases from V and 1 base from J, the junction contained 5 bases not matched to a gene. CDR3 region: CSARDRRNTGELFF. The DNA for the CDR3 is TGCAGCGCGAGGGACAGGAGGAACACCGGGGAGCTGTTTTTT.

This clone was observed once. The CDR3 nucleotides are TGTGCCAGCGGGCTACCCGGATCCTTAGGGGTACCCCTCCACTTT. Its protein is CASGLPGSLGVPLHF. The chain employs TRBV27 and TRBJ1-6; the D gene is possibly TRBD1 (5 bases). Germline CDR1 and CDR2: MNHEY and SMNVEV (reference sequence). V was trimmed by 8 bases and J by 12 bases, leaving 23 bases between them. The CDR3 sequence is 15 residues long.

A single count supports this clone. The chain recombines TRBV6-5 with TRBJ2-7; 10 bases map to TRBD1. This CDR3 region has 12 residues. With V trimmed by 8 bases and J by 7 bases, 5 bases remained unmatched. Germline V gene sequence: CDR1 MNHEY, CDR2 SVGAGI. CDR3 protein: CASRQGAGEQYF. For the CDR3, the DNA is TGTGCCAGCCGACAGGGGGCTGGAGAGCAGTACTTC.

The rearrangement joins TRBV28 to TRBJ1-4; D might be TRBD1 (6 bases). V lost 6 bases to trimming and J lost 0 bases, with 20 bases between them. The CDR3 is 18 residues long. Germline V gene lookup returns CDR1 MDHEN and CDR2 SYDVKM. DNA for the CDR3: TGTGCCAGCAGCCGAGGACAGCTTAACCCGACAACTAATGAAAAACTGTTTTTT. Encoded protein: CASSRGQLNPTTNEKLFF.